The 16 T cell receptor beta chains reported below all come from one sample, sequenced in a study of cytomegalovirus exposure and HLA in healthy donors. This PCR relied on a set of 60 Vbeta primers and 13 Jbeta primers. Assay used: immunoSEQ multiplex PCR; TCRdb lists only in-frame clones, some missing. The sample holds roughly 120,000 clones, just under 75% seen once. Input material: PBMCs. These receptors all stem from a man aged 55 to 70 in good health and CMV-seropositive.

This clone was detected only once. V usage is TRBV7-9 and J usage is TRBJ2-5; D may be TRBD1 (6 bases). This CDR3 contains 16 residues. From germline, CDR1 is SEHNR and CDR2 FQNEAQ (reference sequence). Trimming shortened V by 3 bases and J by 0 bases, and 14 bases separated the two germline ends. The CDR3, as DNA: TGTGCCAGCAGCTTCCCGGACAGTCCTTACCAAGAGACCCAGTACTTC. Protein: CASSFPDSPYQETQYF.

The V call is TRBV10-3, the J call TRBJ1-2; the D gene is possibly TRBD1 (5 bases). The ends were cut back, 7 bases at V and 4 bases at J, with 19 bases in the middle. CDR3 length: 15 amino acids. The germline gives CDR1 ENHRY, CDR2 SYGVKD. CDR3 in DNA: TGTGCCATCAATGCTCGGAACCCAGGGTTCTATGGCTACACCTTC. Protein sequence: CAINARNPGFYGYTF.

DNA of the CDR3: TGCGCCAGCAGCTTGGGTCCCCAAGCGGATAACACCGGGGAGCTGTTTTTT. Protein product: CASSLGPQADNTGELFF. This chain connects TRBV5-1 to TRBJ2-2; TRBD2 is a possible D gene (5 bases). CDR3 length: 17 residues. Germline CDR1 reads SGHRS; CDR2 reads YFSETQ. V was trimmed by 0 bases and J by 2 bases, leaving 14 bases between them.

This clone has only one observation. The chain employs TRBV30 and TRBJ2-5, with 8 bases matching TRBD2. Germline CDR1 reads GTSNPN; CDR2 reads SVGIG (reference sequence). The CDR3 runs 15 residues. J gave up 1 base and V 2 bases, and 6 bases lay outside the gene matches. The CDR3 DNA reads TGTGCCTGGAGTCTTACGGGGGGGGCCCAAGAGACCCAGTACTTC. The encoded protein is CAWSLTGGAQETQYF.

CDR3 coding DNA: TGCGCCAGCAGCCCGGGGGCAGGGGGCGAGGGTGAGCAGTTCTTC. Translated: CASSPGAGGEGEQFF. The chain is built from TRBV5-1 and TRBJ2-1; 8 bases are shared with TRBD1. The germline gives CDR1 SGHRS, CDR2 YFSETQ. The CDR3 is 15 residues long. Trimming took 4 bases from V and 9 from J; bases not matched to a gene: 12. Full variable domain (missing parts from reference TRBV5-1 and TRBJ2-1): KAGVTQTPRYLIKTRGQQVTLSCSPISGHRSVSWYQQTPGQGLQFLFEYFSETQRNKGNFPGRFSGRQFSNSRSEMNVSTLELGDSALYLCASSPGAGGEGEQFFGPGTRLTVL.

This chain uses TRBV28 with TRBJ2-4; D gene unclear. Germline assignment: CDR1 MDHEN and CDR2 SYDVKM. The ends were cut back, 2 bases at V and 0 bases at J, with 17 bases in the middle. This CDR3 spans 18 amino acids. The CDR3 region has the DNA TGTGCCAGCAGTTTAGGCCCCCGGCAGGCTCGAGCCAAAAACATTCAGTACTTC. This sequence encodes CASSLGPRQARAKNIQYF.

The chain has TRBV9 and TRBJ2-2, with a tentative D call TRBD2 (5 bases). Trimming took 0 bases from V and 6 from J, leaving 9 bases between them. Germline values: CDR1 SGDLS, CDR2 YYNGEE. The CDR3 sequence is 14 residues long. CDR3 region: CASSVVNGAGELFF. The CDR3 DNA reads as TGTGCCAGCAGCGTAGTAAACGGGGCCGGGGAGCTGTTTTTT.

The chain combines TRBV27 with TRBJ2-3; D not certain. Germline V gene sequence: CDR1 MNHEY, CDR2 SMNVEV (reference sequence). Trimming removed 0 bases at V and 4 bases at J, with 8 bases between. This CDR3 has 14 residues. CDR3 protein: CASSLSLVADTQYF. CDR3 sequence (DNA): TGTGCCAGCAGTTTATCTCTGGTAGCAGATACGCAGTATTTT.

The chain has TRBV4-1 and TRBJ1-2; no firm D call. The CDR3 extends over 15 amino acids. Germline V CDR1 and CDR2: MGHRA, YSYEKL. V lost 0 bases and J lost 2, with 10 bases in between. Written as DNA, the CDR3 is TGCGCCAGCAGCCAAGATGGGGAGTTGAACTATGGCTACACCTTC. The encoded protein is CASSQDGELNYGYTF.

This chain joins TRBV11-3 and TRBJ2-3; no definite D call. The V gene's germline CDR1 is SGHNT and CDR2 YENEEA. The CDR3 length is 14 residues. Deletions cut 4 bases from V and 6 bases from J, with 14 bases between. CDR3: CASSSSLGFDTQYF. Here the CDR3 DNA reads TGTGCCAGCAGCTCCTCCCTCGGGTTCGATACGCAGTATTTT.

Worth noting for this clone: An end of the junction differs from the germline gene, which may be a read error. The chain has TRBV7-9 and TRBJ1-1, with no clear D. This CDR3 has 16 amino acids. Germline CDR1 is SEHNR and CDR2 is FQNEAQ (reference sequence). The CDR3 nucleotides are TGTTCCAGCAGCCCTAAATCCCTGAAGAGGAACACTGAAGCTTTCTTT. It specifies CSSSPKSLKRNTEAFF. The full variable domain, rest sourced from reference TRBV7-9 and TRBJ1-1, is DTGVSQNPRHKITKRGQNVTFRCDPISEHNRLYWYRQTLGQGPEFLTYFQNEAQLEKSRLLSDRFSAERPKGSFSTLEIQRTEQGDSAMYLCSSSPKSLKRNTEAFFGQGTRLTVV.

The chain joins TRBV5-4 to TRBJ2-2; 11 nucleotides align to TRBD2. Trimming removed 0 bases from V and 5 bases from J; junction bases left unmatched: 6. CDR3 length equals 17 residues. Germline-derived CDR1 and CDR2 are SGHNT and YYREEE (reference sequence). CDR3 in DNA: TGTGCCAGCAGCTTGGCACTAGCGGGGGATAGAACCGGGGAGCTGTTTTTT. Translating gives CASSLALAGDRTGELFF.

This clone was observed a single time. This chain connects TRBV7-9 to TRBJ1-1, with a tentative D call TRBD1 (6 bases). This CDR3 has 15 amino acids. Germline assignment: CDR1 SEHNR and CDR2 FQNEAQ (reference sequence). V was shortened by 6 bases and J by 4 bases, with 18 bases between the two germline ends. Here the CDR3 reads CASSGGQTLRTEAFF. The CDR3 region has the DNA TGTGCCAGCAGTGGTGGACAGACCCTTCGCACTGAAGCTTTCTTT.

The rearrangement uses TRBV6-6 and TRBJ2-1; TRBD1 is a possible D gene (5 bases). V lost 4 bases and J lost 4, with 14 bases in between. This CDR3 is 15 amino acids long. Germline CDR1 MNHNY, CDR2 SVGAGI (reference sequence). This CDR3 is CASSSPADIYNEQFF. Here the CDR3 DNA reads TGTGCCAGCAGTTCCCCCGCGGACATTTACAATGAGCAGTTCTTC.

Details on this clone: A junction end diverges from the germline sequence, so it may reflect a read error. V gene TRBV7-9 combines with J gene TRBJ2-4; TRBD2 might be the D (5 bases). CDR3 size: 12 residues. Germline V CDR1 and CDR2: SEHNR, FQNEAQ (reference sequence). Here the CDR3 reads CSSSFTRDIQYF. The CDR3 nucleotides are TGTTCCAGCAGCTTCACTAGGGACATTCAGTACTTC.

The V call is TRBV4-1, the J call TRBJ1-4, with D possibly matching TRBD1 (5 bases). There are 16 residues in the CDR3. V gave up 5 bases and J gave up 8 bases, with 21 bases separating them. In germline, CDR1 is MGHRA, CDR2 YSYEKL. The CDR3 loop is CASSSTQRGGGEKLFF. The CDR3 bases are TGCGCCAGCAGCTCCACTCAACGCGGGGGTGGGGAAAAACTGTTTTTT.